Below, 15 T cell receptor beta chains from the same sample are listed, as sequenced in a study of Ad26.COV2.S vaccination and SARS-CoV-2 variants. The data were produced by immunoSEQ multiplex PCR, yet TCRdb's version contains in-frame clones alone and is incomplete. This sample yields 350,000 to 500,000 clones, of which 90% are seen a single time; less than 15% belongs to the top ten. Treatment noted: some 20 received Ad26.COV2.S at low or high dose, single or two shots; about 5 received placebo; per-sample allocation not given. On day 63 after the first injection, vaccine and placebo recipients gave samples. The sequencing used peripheral blood, collected in a trial of Ad26.COV2.S vaccine versus placebo. These receptors originate from a person between 18 and 65 years old who received the Ad26.COV2.S COVID-19 vaccine or a placebo.

J is TRBJ2-7 and V is TRBV4-1; TRBD2 might be the D (6 bases). The CDR3 covers 11 residues. Looked up from germline, CDR1 is MGHRA and CDR2 is YSYEKL. V was shortened by 5 bases and J by 7 bases, with 9 bases between the two germline ends. The CDR3 spells CASSTGGEQYF. The CDR3 DNA is TGCGCCAGCAGCACCGGGGGTGAGCAGTACTTC.

This clone occurred once. V and J are TRBV9 and TRBJ1-3, with TRBD1 matching 7 bases. Germline V gives CDR1 SGDLS, CDR2 YYNGEE. V shed 1 base and J 2 bases; nucleotides not matched to a gene: 6. The CDR3 length is 16 residues. CDR3 in DNA: TGTGCCAGCAGCGTACTCGGGACAGTCGCTGGAAACACCATATATTTT. Encoded protein: CASSVLGTVAGNTIYF.

This chain joins TRBV7-6 and TRBJ2-5; no reliable D call. The CDR3 consists of 16 residues. Germline CDR1 reads SGHVS; CDR2 reads FNYEAQ. V was cut by 0 bases and J by 2 bases, with 13 bases left in between. CDR3 nucleotide sequence: TGTGCCAGCAGCTTAGCCCGCGGAAGTCTTCAAGAGACCCAGTACTTC. It codes for CASSLARGSLQETQYF.

V usage is TRBV5-1 and J usage is TRBJ2-7; TRBD2 matches at 8 bases. V dropped 0 bases and J dropped 2; count of bases not matched to a gene: 13. The V gene's germline CDR1 is SGHRS and CDR2 YFSETQ. The CDR3 runs 18 residues. CDR3 sequence: CASSLVFSGGTAAYEQYF. CDR3 coding DNA: TGCGCCAGCAGCTTGGTCTTTTCGGGGGGGACCGCTGCCTACGAGCAGTACTTC.

The chain has TRBV4-3 and TRBJ2-7; D possibly uses TRBD1 or TRBD2 (5 bases each). The ends were cut back, 0 bases at V and 6 bases at J, with 9 bases in the middle. The germline gives CDR1 LGHNA, CDR2 YSLEER. CDR3 size: 13 residues. The CDR3 DNA is TGCGCCAGCAGCCAAGATACGGGGACCGAGCAGTACTTC. Amino acid sequence: CASSQDTGTEQYF.

The chain links TRBV29-1 to TRBJ2-1; 13 bases align to TRBD2. The germline gives CDR1 SQVTM, CDR2 ANQGSEA. Trimming at V came to 6 bases and at J to 6 bases, leaving 5 bases not matched to a gene. The CDR3 contains 14 residues. In nucleotides, the CDR3 is TGCAGCGTCAGGACTAGCGGGGGCTTCAATGAGCAGTTCTTC. Protein: CSVRTSGGFNEQFF.

The chain links TRBV25-1 to TRBJ2-7, with D perhaps matching TRBD1 (6 bases). Deletions cut 0 bases from V and 0 bases from J, with 12 bases between. Germline assignment: CDR1 MGHDK and CDR2 SYGVNS. The CDR3 length is 16 residues. The CDR3 DNA follows: TGTGCCAGCAGTGAATACTTCGGACAGAACTCCTACGAGCAGTACTTC. It translates to CASSEYFGQNSYEQYF.

The chain joins TRBV3-1 (or the pseudogene TRBV3-2) to TRBJ2-7, with 7 bases matching TRBD2. The germline CDR1 and CDR2 sequences are LGHDT and YNNKEL (reference sequence). V was pared by 6 bases and J by 4 bases, with 0 bases of the junction left unmatched. The CDR3 consists of 11 residues. In DNA, the CDR3 is TGTGCCAGCAGGGGAGGGTACGAGCAGTACTTC. Translation: CASRGGYEQYF.

The CDR3 DNA follows: TGTGCCAGTATCGGTGACAGGTCATACACCGGGGAGCTGTTTTTT. It codes for CASIGDRSYTGELFF. The chain links TRBV19 to TRBJ2-2; TRBD1 might be the D (6 bases). Trimming stripped 7 bases from V and 3 bases from J, with 15 bases between. Germline values: CDR1 LNHDA, CDR2 SQIVND (reference sequence). This CDR3 has 15 amino acids.

The chain recombines TRBV18 with TRBJ1-1; 7 positions agree with TRBD1. The J segment lost 5 bases and the V segment lost 3 bases, leaving 6 bases of the junction unmatched. Looked up from germline, CDR1 is KGHSH and CDR2 is LQKENI. The CDR3 runs 14 residues. For the CDR3, the DNA is TGTGCCAGCTCACCGGAGGGGGCGCGGACTGAAGCTTTCTTT. Its protein product is CASSPEGARTEAFF.

V usage is TRBV15 and J usage is TRBJ2-3; TRBD2 agrees at 9 bases. The V gene end was trimmed by 8 bases and the J gene end by 2 bases; junction bases not matched to a gene: 8. The germline gives CDR1 LNHNV, CDR2 YYDKDF (reference sequence). There are 15 residues in the CDR3. The CDR3 DNA is TGTGCCACCGCGGAGGCGGGAGGGATCACAGATACGCAGTATTTT. Its translation: CATAEAGGITDTQYF.

CDR3 loop: CASSQGSGRNNEQFF. CDR3 DNA: TGCGCCAGCAGCCAAGGTAGCGGGAGAAACAATGAGCAGTTCTTC. The rearrangement joins TRBV4-3 to TRBJ2-1; 9 bases fit TRBD2. This CDR3 is 15 amino acids long. Trimming took 1 base from V and 5 from J; bases not matched to a gene: 3. Germline V gene lookup returns CDR1 LGHNA and CDR2 YSLEER.

V usage is TRBV11-2 and J usage is TRBJ2-3; no reliable D call. CDR1 is SGHAT and CDR2 is FQNNGV in the germline V gene. The V end lost 5 bases, the J end lost 6 bases, and 21 bases lay between the germline ends. The CDR3 loop spans 16 amino acids. CDR3 amino acids: CASSQVDALGPDTQYF. The CDR3 nucleotides are TGTGCCAGCAGCCAAGTCGACGCTTTAGGACCGGATACGCAGTATTTT.

This clone showed up just once. V usage is TRBV20-1 and J usage is TRBJ2-5, with D hard to call. The CDR3 length is 11 residues. Trimming removed 6 bases from V and 5 bases from J, with 10 bases in between. The germline gives CDR1 DFQATT, CDR2 SNEGSKA (reference sequence). The CDR3 reads CSAAFQETQYF. The CDR3 bases are TGCAGTGCGGCGTTTCAGGAGACCCAGTACTTC.

This clone has a handful of counts. The chain joins TRBV9 to TRBJ1-4, with D maybe TRBD1 (6 bases). Germline-derived CDR1 and CDR2 are SGDLS and YYNGEE. V lost 0 bases, J lost 8 bases, and 14 bases lay in between. This CDR3 is built from 15 residues. The CDR3 sequence is CASSVGTATVEKLFF. The CDR3 region has the DNA TGTGCCAGCAGCGTAGGGACAGCGACGGTAGAAAAACTGTTTTTT.